This T cell receptor (beta chain) is drawn from a study of cytomegalovirus exposure and HLA in healthy donors. Regarding the study as a whole: The investigators catalogued some 160 TCR beta chains as cytomegalovirus-associated. A missense variant in DCLRE1C was later tied to TCR beta V- and J-gene trimming. High sensitivity and specificity were reportedly achieved when the classifier diagnosed cytomegalovirus status. TCR sequences were mostly rare, though some public TCRs occurred in many donors.

Per the germline V gene, CDR1 is SEHNR and CDR2 is FQNEAQ (reference sequence). V was trimmed by 5 bases and J by 6 bases, leaving 11 bases between them. The CDR3 spans 13 residues. It was with 60 Vbeta and 13 Jbeta primers that the PCR ran. TCRdb's table, derived via immunoSEQ multiplex PCR, lists solely in-frame clones and lacks some. The data hold approximately 290,000 clones, with 80% observed a single time. A word on this clone: The antigen remains undetermined.

This chain uses TRBV7-9 with TRBJ2-1; no definite D call. The receptor's source is a girl aged 2-9 years in good health and CMV-seronegative. Sequencing was carried out using PBMCs. The CDR3 spells CASSVPRSNEQFF. The CDR3 nucleotides read TGTGCCAGCAGCGTACCTAGATCCAATGAGCAGTTCTTC.